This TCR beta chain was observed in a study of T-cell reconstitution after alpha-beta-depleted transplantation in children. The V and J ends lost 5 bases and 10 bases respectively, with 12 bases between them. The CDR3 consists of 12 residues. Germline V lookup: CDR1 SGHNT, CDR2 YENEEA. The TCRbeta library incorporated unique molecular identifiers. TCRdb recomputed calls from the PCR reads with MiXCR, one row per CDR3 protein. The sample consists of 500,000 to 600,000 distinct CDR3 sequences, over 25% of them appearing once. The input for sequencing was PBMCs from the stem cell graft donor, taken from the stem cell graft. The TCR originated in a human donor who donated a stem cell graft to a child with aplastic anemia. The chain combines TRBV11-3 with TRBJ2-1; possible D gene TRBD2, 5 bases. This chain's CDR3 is CASSREGPEQFF. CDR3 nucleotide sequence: TGTGCCAGCAGCCGAGAGGGCCCCGAGCAGTTCTTC.